A selection of T cell receptor beta chains follows, all from one sample in a study of CD8+ T cells in alopecia areata. The data were produced by immunoSEQ multiplex PCR, yet TCRdb's version contains in-frame clones alone and is incomplete. Altogether around 80,000 clones are present, roughly 47% being singletons, with the ten largest covering approximately 5.4%. Sequencing was done on a sample of NKG2D-high CD8+ T cells sorted from blood. The origin of the receptors is a human donor with alopecia areata. CDR3s include the opening cysteine and the closing phenylalanine or tryptophan. The D gene is left open where the match is weak. Rows may omit the clone size; those that give it use once, few, many or a size class.

CDR3nt: TGTGCCAGCAGCTTAGCCCCAGACGTCGAGCAGTACTTC; CDR3aa: CASSLAPDVEQYF; j_gene: TRBJ2-7; abundance: few; d_gene: .; v_gene: TRBV7-9
CDR3nt: TGTGCCAGCAGTTTAGGCAGACAAGAGACCCAGTACTTC; CDR3aa: CASSLGRQETQYF; j_gene: TRBJ2-5; abundance: .; d_gene: .; v_gene: TRBV27
CDR3nt: TGTGCCAGCAGTTTAAGGGGACTAGCGGACAATGAGCAGTTCTTC; CDR3aa: CASSLRGLADNEQFF; j_gene: TRBJ2-1; abundance: .; d_gene: TRBD2; v_gene: TRBV27
CDR3nt: TGTGCCAGCAGCCACAGGGCCGGGGAGCTGTTTTTT; CDR3aa: CASSHRAGELFF; j_gene: TRBJ2-2; abundance: .; d_gene: .; v_gene: TRBV27
CDR3nt: TGTGCCAGCAGTTTATTAAGTGGAGGGAGACACGGTCGCGGCCAGTACTTC; CDR3aa: CASSLLSGGRHGRGQYF; j_gene: TRBJ2-5; abundance: .; d_gene: .; v_gene: TRBV28
CDR3nt: TGTGCCAGCAGTTACTCGGCAGGGGGCACAGATACGCAGTATTTT; CDR3aa: CASSYSAGGTDTQYF; j_gene: TRBJ2-3; abundance: .; d_gene: .; v_gene: TRBV6-5
CDR3nt: TGTGCCAGCAGCACAGAGACAACGCACTCCTACGAGCAGTACTTC; CDR3aa: CASSTETTHSYEQYF; j_gene: TRBJ2-7; abundance: .; d_gene: .; v_gene: TRBV7-9
CDR3nt: TGTGCCAGCAGTTTCTCGGGGGACAGGGACGACACCCAGGACAATGAGCAGTTCTTC; CDR3aa: CASSFSGDRDDTQDNEQFF; j_gene: TRBJ2-1; abundance: .; d_gene: TRBD1; v_gene: TRBV28
CDR3nt: TGCAGCGTTCCCGGAGGGGTACTAGCGGGGGGGCGATACGAGCAGTACTTC; CDR3aa: CSVPGGVLAGGRYEQYF; j_gene: TRBJ2-7; abundance: .; d_gene: TRBD2; v_gene: TRBV29-1
CDR3nt: TGTGCCAGCAGCTGGGGGCAGGGGAGCGACGAGCAGTACTTC; CDR3aa: CASSWGQGSDEQYF; j_gene: TRBJ2-7; abundance: .; d_gene: .; v_gene: TRBV5-6
CDR3nt: TGTGCCAGCAGCACGGCGACAGGTCCCAGACTGTACGAGCAGTACTTC; CDR3aa: CASSTATGPRLYEQYF; j_gene: TRBJ2-7; abundance: .; d_gene: .; v_gene: TRBV7-9
CDR3nt: TGTGCCAGCCCCGACATCCTCAACACTGAAGCTTTCTTT; CDR3aa: CASPDILNTEAFF; j_gene: TRBJ1-1; abundance: .; d_gene: .; v_gene: TRBV2
CDR3nt: TGTGCCAGCAGTGAAGGACAGGGGTTATGGGAGACCCAGTACTTC; CDR3aa: CASSEGQGLWETQYF; j_gene: TRBJ2-5; abundance: few; d_gene: TRBD1; v_gene: TRBV9
CDR3nt: TGTGCCAGCAGCTTCGGCGGGTCTGGCTACACCTTC; CDR3aa: CASSFGGSGYTF; j_gene: TRBJ1-2; abundance: .; d_gene: .; v_gene: TRBV7-9
CDR3nt: TGCAGCGTTGACATCGGGGAGGGTGGCTACACCTTC; CDR3aa: CSVDIGEGGYTF; j_gene: TRBJ1-2; abundance: .; d_gene: .; v_gene: TRBV29-1
CDR3nt: TGTGCCAGCAGCCAAGTGGCGTCCTACGAGCAGTACTTC; CDR3aa: CASSQVASYEQYF; j_gene: TRBJ2-7; abundance: .; d_gene: .; v_gene: TRBV14
CDR3nt: TGCAGCGTTGAAGATAGTCAGGGAGAGGAGTACGAGCAGTACTTC; CDR3aa: CSVEDSQGEEYEQYF; j_gene: TRBJ2-7; abundance: .; d_gene: .; v_gene: TRBV29-1
CDR3nt: TGTGCCAGCAGCCCAATACCCCACCGAACCTACGAGCAGTACTTC; CDR3aa: CASSPIPHRTYEQYF; j_gene: TRBJ2-7; abundance: .; d_gene: .; v_gene: TRBV7-9
CDR3nt: TGCAGCGTTGATCCGGGCAGCGGGAGTAACATTCAGTACTTC; CDR3aa: CSVDPGSGSNIQYF; j_gene: TRBJ2-4; abundance: few; d_gene: TRBD2; v_gene: TRBV29-1
CDR3nt: TGCAGCGTTGATGACGGCTACGAGCAGTACTTC; CDR3aa: CSVDDGYEQYF; j_gene: TRBJ2-7; abundance: .; d_gene: .; v_gene: TRBV29-1
CDR3nt: TGCAGCGTCTTATCCGACACGCCGCCTTCCTACGAGCAGTACTTC; CDR3aa: CSVLSDTPPSYEQYF; j_gene: TRBJ2-7; abundance: .; d_gene: .; v_gene: TRBV29-1
CDR3nt: TGCGCCAGCAGCCCCCCTAACACAGATACGCAGTATTTT; CDR3aa: CASSPPNTDTQYF; j_gene: TRBJ2-3; abundance: few; d_gene: .; v_gene: TRBV5-1
CDR3nt: TGCGCCAGCAGCTTGGGTCCTGAAGCTTTCTTT; CDR3aa: CASSLGPEAFF; j_gene: TRBJ1-1; abundance: few; d_gene: .; v_gene: TRBV5-1
CDR3nt: TGTGTCAGCAAGGGTCTCGAGCAGTACTTC; CDR3aa: CVSKGLEQYF; j_gene: TRBJ2-7; abundance: .; d_gene: .; v_gene: TRBV2
CDR3nt: TGTGCCAGTAGCGCAGGGGGTACCGGGGAGCTGTTTTTT; CDR3aa: CASSAGGTGELFF; j_gene: TRBJ2-2; abundance: .; d_gene: TRBD1; v_gene: TRBV19
CDR3nt: TGCGCCAGCAGCCAAGATTCCTGGACCCAGTACTTC; CDR3aa: CASSQDSWTQYF; j_gene: TRBJ2-5; abundance: .; d_gene: .; v_gene: TRBV4-1
CDR3nt: TGCAGCCCGAGCAGGGACAATGAGCAGTTCTTC; CDR3aa: CSPSRDNEQFF; j_gene: TRBJ2-1; abundance: few; d_gene: .; v_gene: TRBV29-1
CDR3nt: TGCGCCAGCAGCCAGGCGGGACAGGGGGCGTTAGGGGCCAACGTCCTGACTTTC; CDR3aa: CASSQAGQGALGANVLTF; j_gene: TRBJ2-6; abundance: .; d_gene: TRBD1; v_gene: TRBV4-1
CDR3nt: TGTGCCAGTAGTATGCCCCTCGGGACAGGGTACAATGAGCAGTTCTTC; CDR3aa: CASSMPLGTGYNEQFF; j_gene: TRBJ2-1; abundance: .; d_gene: TRBD1; v_gene: TRBV19
CDR3nt: TGTGCCAGCAGTTTTAGGACAGGGGGCTGGGACGAGCAATACTTC; CDR3aa: CASSFRTGGWDEQYF; j_gene: TRBJ2-7; abundance: .; d_gene: TRBD1; v_gene: TRBV28
CDR3nt: TGTGCCAGCAGTTGGAGGGAAAACACCGGGGAGCTGTTTTTT; CDR3aa: CASSWRENTGELFF; j_gene: TRBJ2-2; abundance: .; d_gene: .; v_gene: TRBV27
CDR3nt: TGTGCCAGCAGCTTTGCGGGAGGGTCCAACGAGCAGTACTTC; CDR3aa: CASSFAGGSNEQYF; j_gene: TRBJ2-7; abundance: .; d_gene: TRBD2; v_gene: TRBV13
CDR3nt: TGTGCCAGCAGTGAAGCAGAAACAGCCTGGACAGATACGCAGTATTTT; CDR3aa: CASSEAETAWTDTQYF; j_gene: TRBJ2-3; abundance: .; d_gene: .; v_gene: TRBV6-1
CDR3nt: TGTGCTAGTGGTTTGGACCTTCTAGCGGATACGCAGTATTTT; CDR3aa: CASGLDLLADTQYF; j_gene: TRBJ2-3; abundance: few; d_gene: .; v_gene: TRBV12-5
CDR3nt: TGTGCCAGCAGTTACTCTGGGCAGGGCTACAATGAGCAGTTCTTC; CDR3aa: CASSYSGQGYNEQFF; j_gene: TRBJ2-1; abundance: .; d_gene: .; v_gene: TRBV6-5
CDR3nt: TGTGCCAGCAGTTACGTGGGCGACACTGAAGCTTTCTTT; CDR3aa: CASSYVGDTEAFF; j_gene: TRBJ1-1; abundance: .; d_gene: .; v_gene: TRBV6-5
CDR3nt: TGTGCCAGCAGCTTATTGGGGAAAGAGACCCAGTACTTC; CDR3aa: CASSLLGKETQYF; j_gene: TRBJ2-5; abundance: .; d_gene: .; v_gene: TRBV7-8
CDR3nt: TGTGCCAGCAGTGAAGGGTTCCGGGACCCAGCGAGCTATGAGCAGTTCTTC; CDR3aa: CASSEGFRDPASYEQFF; j_gene: TRBJ2-1; abundance: .; d_gene: .; v_gene: TRBV2
CDR3nt: TGTGCCGGCCTACGCTCCGGGACGACGGATGGCTACACCTTC; CDR3aa: CAGLRSGTTDGYTF; j_gene: TRBJ1-2; abundance: once; d_gene: .; v_gene: TRBV28
CDR3nt: TGTGCCAGCAGTTACGGGGGGAATGAGCAGTTCTTC; CDR3aa: CASSYGGNEQFF; j_gene: TRBJ2-1; abundance: few; d_gene: .; v_gene: TRBV6-6
CDR3nt: TGCAGCGGAACTTCCGAGCAGTACTTC; CDR3aa: CSGTSEQYF; j_gene: TRBJ2-7; abundance: .; d_gene: .; v_gene: TRBV29-1
CDR3nt: TGTGCTAGTGATTCAACAGAAGGGCTGTTAAGGAGCTCCTACGAGCAGTACTTC; CDR3aa: CASDSTEGLLRSSYEQYF; j_gene: TRBJ2-7; abundance: few; d_gene: .; v_gene: TRBV12-5
CDR3nt: TGTGCCAGCTCACCTTTGACTAGCGATACCGGGGAGCTGTTTTTT; CDR3aa: CASSPLTSDTGELFF; j_gene: TRBJ2-2; abundance: once; d_gene: TRBD2; v_gene: TRBV6-5
CDR3nt: TGTGCCAGCAGTTTTAAGCTATATGAAAAACTGTTTTTT; CDR3aa: CASSFKLYEKLFF; j_gene: TRBJ1-4; abundance: few; d_gene: .; v_gene: TRBV28
CDR3nt: TGTGCCGGAGGGACAGTAAGATCCTACGAGCAGTACTTC; CDR3aa: CAGGTVRSYEQYF; j_gene: TRBJ2-7; abundance: .; d_gene: .; v_gene: TRBV2
CDR3nt: TGTGCCAGCAGCGTAGAGGGGGCCTACAATGAGCAGTTCTTC; CDR3aa: CASSVEGAYNEQFF; j_gene: TRBJ2-1; abundance: .; d_gene: .; v_gene: TRBV9
CDR3nt: TGTGCCAGCAGTCAAGGGGACAGCACCTACGAGCAGTACTTC; CDR3aa: CASSQGDSTYEQYF; j_gene: TRBJ2-7; abundance: .; d_gene: TRBD1; v_gene: TRBV7-9
CDR3nt: TGTGCCAGCAGCTTCGGGACTAGCGGGGGGTTCACAGATACGCAGTATTTT; CDR3aa: CASSFGTSGGFTDTQYF; j_gene: TRBJ2-3; abundance: .; d_gene: TRBD2; v_gene: TRBV9
CDR3nt: TGCAGCGTTGTTTGGAACACTGAAGCTTTCTTT; CDR3aa: CSVVWNTEAFF; j_gene: TRBJ1-1; abundance: .; d_gene: .; v_gene: TRBV29-1
CDR3nt: TGTGCCAGCAGTTACTCGATAGGGAGCTCCTACAATGAGCAGTTCTTC; CDR3aa: CASSYSIGSSYNEQFF; j_gene: TRBJ2-1; abundance: .; d_gene: .; v_gene: TRBV6-5
CDR3nt: TGTGCCAGCAGCTTATTTCCGGGGACCACCGGGGAGCTGTTTTTT; CDR3aa: CASSLFPGTTGELFF; j_gene: TRBJ2-2; abundance: .; d_gene: .; v_gene: TRBV7-2
CDR3nt: TGTGCCAGCAGTTTATCGGCAGGGGATGGCTCACCCCTCCACTTT; CDR3aa: CASSLSAGDGSPLHF; j_gene: TRBJ1-6; abundance: .; d_gene: .; v_gene: TRBV27
CDR3nt: TGCGCCAGCAGCGGGACAGGGACCCACGAGCAGTACTTC; CDR3aa: CASSGTGTHEQYF; j_gene: TRBJ2-7; abundance: .; d_gene: TRBD1; v_gene: TRBV5-1
CDR3nt: TGTGCCAGCAGTTCTTGGACAGGTCAAGAGACCCAGTACTTC; CDR3aa: CASSSWTGQETQYF; j_gene: TRBJ2-5; abundance: few; d_gene: TRBD1; v_gene: TRBV28
CDR3nt: TGTGCCAGCAGCCTGGACAGGAACAATGAGCAGTTCTTC; CDR3aa: CASSLDRNNEQFF; j_gene: TRBJ2-1; abundance: .; d_gene: TRBD1; v_gene: TRBV7-2
CDR3nt: TGCAGCGTTGAAGGTCTGGGACAGGGGAAGGAGGGAGAGCAGTTCTTC; CDR3aa: CSVEGLGQGKEGEQFF; j_gene: TRBJ2-1; abundance: few; d_gene: TRBD1; v_gene: TRBV29-1
CDR3nt: TGTGCCAGCAGTGACACCGCTAACTATGGCTACACCTTC; CDR3aa: CASSDTANYGYTF; j_gene: TRBJ1-2; abundance: once; d_gene: .; v_gene: TRBV2
CDR3nt: TGCGCCAGCAGCCAAGACGCCCTAAGTAGCGGGAGGTCCTACGAGCAGTACTTC; CDR3aa: CASSQDALSSGRSYEQYF; j_gene: TRBJ2-7; abundance: .; d_gene: TRBD2; v_gene: TRBV4-1
CDR3nt: TGCAGCGTTGAAGATCTTAGAGGGAGTGGCTACGAGCAGTACTTC; CDR3aa: CSVEDLRGSGYEQYF; j_gene: TRBJ2-7; abundance: few; d_gene: .; v_gene: TRBV29-1